The entry that follows covers one TCR beta chain sequence. This record belongs to a study of blood T cell repertoires in COVID-19. Study at large: The origin of the acute and convalescent COVID-19 samples was the United States, Italy and Spain. PBMCs, B-cell-depleted T cells, or T cells were the source of the cDNA or gDNA that made up the material.

The CDR3 length is 13 residues. Trimming pared 5 bases from V and 8 bases from J, leaving 12 bases between. Germline V gene sequence: CDR1 SGHTA, CDR2 FQGTGA. Authors' data handling: Quantification of nucleated cells was approximated via reference gene primer amplification. TCRdb's table, derived via immunoSEQ multiplex PCR, lists solely in-frame clones and lacks some. V, J and clone size were drawn from that table, and D and trimming were deduced from the DNA. In the table there are 150,000 to 200,000 clones, about 89% of which are singletons. The sequenced sample consisted of peripheral blood. This chain joins TRBV7-3 and TRBJ1-4; no definite D call. This TCR derives from a man between 65 and 79 years old with acute or convalescent COVID-19. CDR3: CASSRSPGEKLFF. Written as DNA, the CDR3 is TGTGCCAGCAGCAGGTCCCCGGGAGAAAAACTGTTTTTT.